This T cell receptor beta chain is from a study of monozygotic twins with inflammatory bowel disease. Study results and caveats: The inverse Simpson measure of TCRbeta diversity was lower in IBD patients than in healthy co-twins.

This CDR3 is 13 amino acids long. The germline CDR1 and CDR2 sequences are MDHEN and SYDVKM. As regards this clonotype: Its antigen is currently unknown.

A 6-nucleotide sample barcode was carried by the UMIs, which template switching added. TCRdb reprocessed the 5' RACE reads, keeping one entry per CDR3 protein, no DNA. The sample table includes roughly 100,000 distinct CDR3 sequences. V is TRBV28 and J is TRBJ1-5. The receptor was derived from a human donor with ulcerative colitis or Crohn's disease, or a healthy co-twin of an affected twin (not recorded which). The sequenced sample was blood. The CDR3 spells CASSYSINQPQHF.